This paragraph reports one T cell receptor beta chain. Across about two dozen US areas, participants ranged in age from about 18 to 100 years. Each recovered donor of Cohort 3 presented with two negative PCRs, clearance, or symptom resolution. These data belong to a study of blood T cell repertoires in COVID-19. About the study: T cells, B-cell-depleted T cells, or PBMCs supplied cDNA or gDNA.

Authors' analysis steps: Reference gene primer amplification gave nucleated cell count estimates. Method: immunoSEQ multiplex PCR; TCRdb's copy keeps in-frame clones and lacks some. V, J and clone size are those of that table, while D and trimming were read from the DNA. This table holds roughly 300,000 clones, around 87% found once. This sequence originates from a woman aged 25 to 39 who had recovered from COVID-19. Material: PBMCs or T cells enriched from blood (not recorded which).

The CDR3 sequence: CARSRAMNTEAFF. The CDR3 bases are TGTGCCCGAAGCAGGGCGATGAACACTGAAGCTTTCTTT. The rearrangement joins TRBV30 to TRBJ1-1, with D maybe TRBD1 (5 bases). V was cut by 8 bases and J by 0 bases, with 13 bases left in between. CDR1 and CDR2 from the germline V gene are GTSNPN and SVGIG (reference sequence). This CDR3 spans 13 amino acids.